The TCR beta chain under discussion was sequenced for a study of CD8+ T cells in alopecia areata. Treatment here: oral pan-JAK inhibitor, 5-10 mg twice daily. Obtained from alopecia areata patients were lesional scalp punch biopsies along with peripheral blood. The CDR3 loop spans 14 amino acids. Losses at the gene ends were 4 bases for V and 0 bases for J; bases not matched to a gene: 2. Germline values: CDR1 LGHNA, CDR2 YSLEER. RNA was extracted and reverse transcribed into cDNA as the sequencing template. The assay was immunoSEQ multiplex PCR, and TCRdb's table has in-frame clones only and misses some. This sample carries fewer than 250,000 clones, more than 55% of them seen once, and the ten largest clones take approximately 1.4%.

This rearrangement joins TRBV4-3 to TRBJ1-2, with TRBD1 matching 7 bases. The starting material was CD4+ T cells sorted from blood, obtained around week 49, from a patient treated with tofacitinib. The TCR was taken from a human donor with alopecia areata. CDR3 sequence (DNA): TGCGCCAGCAGCCCGGGACAGACTAACTATGGCTACACCTTC. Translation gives CASSPGQTNYGYTF.